Below are 32 T cell receptor beta chains sequenced from a single sample in a study of PD-1 blockade in classical Hodgkin lymphoma. TCRdb's table, derived via immunoSEQ multiplex PCR, lists solely in-frame clones and lacks some. The repertoire consists of 43,000 or so clones, with about 77% occurring once and the leading ten covering around 35%. Time point described: cycle 4 day 1 (C4D1), after around six weeks of nivolumab. After autologous stem cell transplantation all patients relapsed, and prior brentuximab vedotin exposure differed between cohorts. The starting material was peripheral blood mononuclear cells (PBMCs), obtained before the fourth cycle of nivolumab. The receptors were sampled from a human donor with classical Hodgkin lymphoma.

This chain uses TRBV19 with TRBJ2-5; D remains ambiguous. Trimming cost V 1 base and J 1 base, with 4 bases left between them. This CDR3 region has 13 residues. Germline lookup yields CDR1 LNHDA and CDR2 SQIVND (reference sequence). CDR3 DNA sequence: TGTGCCAGTAGTATAGGGAGCCAAGAGACCCAGTACTTC. It codes for CASSIGSQETQYF.

The rearrangement links TRBV2 to TRBJ2-3, with 9 bases lining up with TRBD2. V gave up 6 bases and J gave up 8 bases; unmatched junction bases: 9. The CDR3 totals 14 residues. CDR1 and CDR2 from the germline V gene are SNHLY and FYNNEI. The CDR3 protein is CASRRGGDLGTQYF. Written as DNA, the CDR3 is TGTGCCAGCAGGCGGGGGGGCGACCTAGGTACGCAGTATTTT.

This chain uses TRBV30 with TRBJ1-3; unclear D gene. The CDR3 totals 17 residues. V lost 0 bases, J lost 0 bases, and 15 bases lay in between. Germline assignment: CDR1 GTSNPN and CDR2 SVGIG (reference sequence). The CDR3 DNA is TGTGCCTGGAGTGTGCTGGGGATCGAACGCTCTGGAAACACCATATATTTT. This gives the protein CAWSVLGIERSGNTIYF.

The chain combines TRBV5-1 with TRBJ1-2; weak D call: TRBD1 (6 bases). The CDR3 runs to 15 residues. V was trimmed by 0 bases and J by 5 bases, leaving 14 bases between them. CDR1 SGHRS and CDR2 YFSETQ come from the germline V gene. CDR3 nucleotide sequence: TGCGCCAGCAGCTTGGATCCAGGGGAACCGTATGGCTACACCTTC. Translation gives CASSLDPGEPYGYTF.

As concerns this clone: One end of the junction fails to match germline, which may point to a read error. The CDR3 loop is CASLYQEAQYF. CDR3 DNA: TGTGCCAGCCTCTACCAAGAGGCCCAGTACTTC. The gene calls are TRBV6-1 and TRBJ2-5; no definite D call. Germline CDR1 is MNHNS and CDR2 is SASEGT. The length of the CDR3 is 11 residues.

This clone appeared once. The rearrangement joins TRBV2 to TRBJ2-7; the match to TRBD2 covers 8 bases. The CDR3 has 15 amino acids. V was clipped by 7 bases and J by 6 bases; unmatched bases: 14. Germline V gene data show CDR1 as SNHLY and CDR2 as FYNNEI. CDR3: CASKLPGRGGREQYF. The CDR3 DNA reads TGTGCCAGCAAATTGCCCGGACGGGGGGGACGCGAGCAGTACTTC.

This chain connects TRBV28 to TRBJ2-1; D is uncertain. V was pared by 2 bases and J by 0 bases, with 8 bases between. Per germline, CDR1 MDHEN and CDR2 SYDVKM. CDR3 size: 15 residues. The CDR3 region has the DNA TGTGCCAGCAGTTTAGGCGGCAGCTCCTACAATGAGCAGTTCTTC. Amino acids: CASSLGGSSYNEQFF.

This chain connects TRBV28 to TRBJ2-3; 14 bases fit TRBD2. This CDR3 comprises 15 residues. V trimming: 4 bases; J trimming: 5 bases; junction bases outside the gene matches: 2. CDR1 and CDR2 (germline): MDHEN, SYDVKM. The CDR3 here is CASSSGLAGGDTQYF. DNA for the CDR3: TGTGCCAGCAGTTCCGGACTAGCGGGGGGAGATACGCAGTATTTT. The full variable domain, in which reference TRBV28 and TRBJ2-3 provide the parts outside the CDR3, is DVKVTQSSRYLVKRTGEKVFLECVQDMDHENMFWYRQDPGLGLRLIYFSYDVKMKEKGDIPEGYSVSREKKERFSLILESASTNQTSMYLCASSSGLAGGDTQYFGPGTRLTVL.

The CDR3 sequence: CASKISGGRAYEQYF. CDR3 DNA sequence: TGTGCCAGCAAGATTAGCGGGGGGCGAGCCTACGAGCAGTACTTC. The chain joins TRBV2 to TRBJ2-7; 10 bases map to TRBD2. V shed 7 bases and J 2 bases; nucleotides not matched to a gene: 8. The CDR3 contains 15 residues. In germline, CDR1 is SNHLY, CDR2 FYNNEI.

The chain uses TRBV18 and TRBJ1-1, with D possibly being TRBD1 (5 bases). Germline CDR1 reads KGHSH; CDR2 reads LQKENI. Between the trimmed V and J ends, which lost 3 bases and 1 base, there was a span of 18 bases. CDR3 size: 17 residues. CDR3 bases: TGTGCCAGCTCACCGTTTTGGGCGGGTCAGGGGAACACTGAAGCTTTCTTT. Protein product: CASSPFWAGQGNTEAFF.

This chain uses TRBV7-9 with TRBJ2-3; D is perhaps TRBD2 (5 bases). The CDR3 has 15 amino acids. From germline, CDR1 is SEHNR and CDR2 FQNEAQ (reference sequence). The V and J ends lost 6 bases and 2 bases respectively, with 15 bases between them. The CDR3 DNA reads as TGTGCCAGCAGTCGAACCTCGGGAAACACAGATACGCAGTATTTT. It yields the protein CASSRTSGNTDTQYF.

The chain couples TRBV6-5 to TRBJ2-6, with a possible D match to TRBD1 (6 bases). The CDR3 contains 15 residues. From germline, CDR1 is MNHEY and CDR2 SVGAGI. V lost 6 bases and J lost 1, with 10 bases in between. The CDR3 region is CASRPGTSGANVLTF. The CDR3 DNA is TGTGCCAGCAGGCCCGGGACATCTGGGGCCAACGTCCTGACTTTC.

In its sample, this clone was seen a few times. The chain has TRBV25-1 and TRBJ1-3; tentatively, D is TRBD1 (6 bases). The CDR3 covers 15 residues. Trimming removed 6 bases from V and 2 bases from J, with 14 bases in between. Looked up from germline, CDR1 is MGHDK and CDR2 is SYGVNS. The CDR3 nucleotides read TGTGCCAGCAGGGGGGGGGCTGGCGCTGGAAACACCATATATTTT. This translates into CASRGGAGAGNTIYF.

The rearrangement links TRBV10-3 to TRBJ1-4; D gene unclear. CDR3 length equals 13 residues. The germline V and J ends were trimmed by 2 bases and 8 bases, with 9 bases remaining between them. Germline V lookup: CDR1 ENHRY, CDR2 SYGVKD. CDR3 region: CAISEGSVEKLFF. The CDR3 DNA follows: TGTGCCATCAGTGAGGGGTCGGTAGAAAAACTGTTTTTT.

The CDR3 is CATSRDRVNQPQHF. In DNA, the CDR3 is TGTGCCACCAGCAGGGACAGGGTAAATCAGCCCCAGCATTTT. The chain has TRBV15 and TRBJ1-5, with 8 bases fitting TRBD1. V lost 3 bases, J lost 4 bases, and 2 bases stayed unmatched. CDR1 and CDR2 (germline): LNHNV, YYDKDF (reference sequence). This CDR3 comprises 14 residues.

This clone was picked up a small number of times. The gene calls are TRBV7-9 and TRBJ1-1; tentatively, D is TRBD1 (6 bases). The CDR3 length is 13 residues. Germline CDR1 and CDR2: SEHNR and FQNEAQ (reference sequence). The V gene lost 2 bases and the J gene lost 8 bases, with 12 bases spanning the gap. CDR3 in DNA: TGTGCCAGCAGCTTACTACAGGGCTTCGAAGCTTTCTTT. This translates into CASSLLQGFEAFF.

The V and J genes are TRBV7-9 and TRBJ1-1, with D maybe TRBD1 (5 bases). The CDR3 spans 14 residues. Germline V gene sequence: CDR1 SEHNR, CDR2 FQNEAQ (reference sequence). V dropped 8 bases and J dropped 4 bases, with 17 bases sitting between them. Here the CDR3 reads CASLTRGGITEAFF. For the CDR3, the DNA is TGTGCCAGCCTAACCCGCGGGGGGATCACTGAAGCTTTCTTT. The full variable domain, in which reference TRBV7-9 and TRBJ1-1 provide the parts outside the CDR3, is DTGVSQNPRHKITKRGQNVTFRCDPISEHNRLYWYRQTLGQGPEFLTYFQNEAQLEKSRLLSDRFSAERPKGSFSTLEIQRTEQGDSAMYLCASLTRGGITEAFFGQGTRLTVV.

This clone was detected only once. The rearrangement uses TRBV28 and TRBJ2-3; a possible D gene is TRBD2 (6 bases). V was cut by 6 bases and J by 8 bases, with 21 bases left in between. The CDR3 consists of 15 residues. Germline V lookup: CDR1 MDHEN, CDR2 SYDVKM. This chain's CDR3 is CASSDFTRGVPTQYF. In DNA form, the CDR3 reads TGTGCCAGCAGCGACTTCACACGCGGGGTACCTACGCAGTATTTT.

The chain has TRBV7-8 and TRBJ2-3; D is perhaps TRBD2 (6 bases). In germline, CDR1 is SGHVS, CDR2 FQNEAQ. There are 15 residues in the CDR3. V was shortened by 5 bases and J by 2 bases, with 14 bases between the two germline ends. The CDR3, as DNA: TGTGCCAGCAGCCGTAGGGACTCACTCACAGATACGCAGTATTTT. It encodes CASSRRDSLTDTQYF. Based on the CDR3 plus reference TRBV7-8 and TRBJ2-3, the full variable domain is GAGVSQSPRYKVAKRGQDVALRCDPISGHVSLFWYQQALGQGPEFLTYFQNEAQLDKSGLPSDRFFAERPEGSVSTLKIQRTQQEDSAVYLCASSRRDSLTDTQYFGPGTRLTVL.

The chain uses TRBV28 and TRBJ1-5, with TRBD1 matching 10 bases. This CDR3 has 14 residues. The germline CDR1 and CDR2 sequences are MDHEN and SYDVKM. Germline trimming cut 5 bases from V and 2 bases from J; bases unmatched to any gene: 0. CDR3 bases: TGTGCCAGCAGTGGGACAGGGGGCAATCAGCCCCAGCATTTT. Residues: CASSGTGGNQPQHF.

The J gene is TRBJ1-6, the V gene TRBV7-3; a weak D match, TRBD1 (6 bases). The V gene lost 3 bases and the J gene lost 16 bases, with 13 bases spanning the gap. This CDR3 is built from 12 residues. Germline CDR1 reads SGHTA; CDR2 reads FQGTGA. CDR3 loop: CASSFPQGRLHF. CDR3 in DNA: TGTGCCAGCAGCTTCCCACAGGGACGTCTCCACTTT.

The chain couples TRBV18 to TRBJ1-3; D unresolved. The CDR3 length is 13 residues. Germline CDR1 KGHSH, CDR2 LQKENI. Trimming removed 6 bases from V and 0 bases from J, with 6 bases in between. The CDR3 region is CASSLVSGNTIYF. CDR3 in DNA: TGTGCCAGCTCCCTCGTCTCTGGAAACACCATATATTTT.

The V gene is TRBV27, the J gene TRBJ1-6; D not resolved. Germline CDR1 and CDR2: MNHEY and SMNVEV (reference sequence). The CDR3 loop spans 19 amino acids. V lost 0 bases to trimming and J lost 0 bases, with 15 bases between them. As DNA, the CDR3 is TGTGCCAGCAGTTTATCGGGCCAGCGGTCGGGCTCCTATAATTCACCCCTCCACTTT. As protein: CASSLSGQRSGSYNSPLHF.

The CDR3 here is CASSLGLAGGSEETQYF. Written as DNA, the CDR3 is TGTGCCAGCAGCTTGGGTCTAGCGGGGGGTTCGGAAGAGACCCAGTACTTC. The chain couples TRBV5-4 to TRBJ2-5, with 11 bases matching TRBD2. The germline gives CDR1 SGHNT, CDR2 YYREEE (reference sequence). The V gene end was trimmed by 0 bases and the J gene end by 3 bases; junction bases not matched to a gene: 7. The CDR3 consists of 17 residues.

This clone occurred once. The genes are TRBV1 and TRBJ2-5; the listed D gene, TRBD1, was not tested against the DNA. TRBV1 is a pseudogene. CDR3 length: 14 amino acids. CDR3 sequence reads: CTSIPGQPKETQYF. CDR3 in DNA: TGCACCAGCATTCCGGGACAGCCTAAAGAGACCCAGTACTTC.

The CDR3 is CASSLDRNTDTQYF. CDR3 sequence (DNA): TGTGCCAGCAGTTTGGATCGAAACACAGATACGCAGTATTTT. The chain combines TRBV28 with TRBJ2-3; D unclear. Between the trimmed V and J ends, which lost 3 bases and 2 bases, there was a span of 9 bases. The germline V gene encodes CDR1 MDHEN and CDR2 SYDVKM. The CDR3 runs to 14 residues. The full variable domain, its missing parts supplied by reference TRBV28 and TRBJ2-3, is DVKVTQSSRYLVKRTGEKVFLECVQDMDHENMFWYRQDPGLGLRLIYFSYDVKMKEKGDIPEGYSVSREKKERFSLILESASTNQTSMYLCASSLDRNTDTQYFGPGTRLTVL.

This sequence joins TRBV5-1 and TRBJ1-4; D gene unclear. V was pared by 3 bases and J by 2 bases, with 11 bases between. CDR1 and CDR2 from the germline V gene are SGHRS and YFSETQ. CDR3 size: 15 residues. CDR3 protein: CASSWAGGTNEKLFF. DNA of the CDR3: TGCGCCAGCAGCTGGGCCGGCGGGACTAATGAAAAACTGTTTTTT.

The genes are TRBV2 and TRBJ2-3, with 7 bases identical to TRBD2. The CDR3 is 14 amino acids. The V gene end was trimmed by 4 bases and the J gene end by 3 bases; junction bases not matched to a gene: 4. CDR1 is SNHLY and CDR2 is FYNNEI in the germline V gene. Here the CDR3 reads CASSGGLETDTQYF. The CDR3 DNA is TGTGCCAGCAGTGGAGGACTAGAAACAGATACGCAGTATTTT.

The chain uses TRBV7-2 and TRBJ2-1; no reliable D call. V was trimmed by 3 bases and J by 7 bases, leaving 10 bases between them. In germline, CDR1 is SGHTA, CDR2 FQGNSA. The CDR3 loop spans 13 amino acids. CDR3 nucleotide sequence: TGTGCCAGCAGCTTGTCTAGACCAAATGAGCAGTTCTTC. Its protein product is CASSLSRPNEQFF.

V and J are TRBV7-9 and TRBJ1-1; D is unclear. In germline, CDR1 is SEHNR, CDR2 FQNEAQ (reference sequence). Trimming pared 2 bases from V and 8 bases from J, leaving 9 bases between. The CDR3 has 12 residues. The CDR3 loop is CASSLIGLEAFF. The DNA of the CDR3 is TGTGCCAGCAGCTTAATTGGGTTAGAAGCTTTCTTT.

V usage is TRBV11-2 and J usage is TRBJ2-5; possible D gene TRBD1, 5 bases. The CDR3 is 16 residues long. The germline gives CDR1 SGHAT, CDR2 FQNNGV. Trimming took off 1 base at V and 4 bases at J, with 16 bases between the two ends. Written as DNA, the CDR3 is TGTGCCAGCAGCTTAGGGTCAGGGTCTTTGTTAGAGACCCAGTACTTC. Residues: CASSLGSGSLLETQYF.

The genes are TRBV19 and TRBJ1-1; 11 nucleotides line up with TRBD1. The germline CDR1 and CDR2 sequences are LNHDA and SQIVND (reference sequence). The CDR3 sequence is 15 residues long. J lost 5 bases, V lost 7 bases, and 9 bases had no gene match. CDR3 residues: CASNRDRGIRTEAFF. CDR3 nucleotide sequence: TGTGCCAGTAACCGGGACAGGGGGATAAGGACTGAAGCTTTCTTT.